A selection of T cell receptor beta chains follows, all from one sample in a study of CD4+ T cells in melanoma. TCRdb's table, derived via immunoSEQ multiplex PCR, lists solely in-frame clones and lacks some. Counted here are about 140,000 clones, 80% to 95% occurring once; the ten biggest clones make up about 1.6%. The receptors originated from a human donor with melanoma. CDR3s include the opening cysteine and the closing phenylalanine or tryptophan. A D gene is named only where the DNA matches it firmly. Clone size is given for some rows only: seen once, a few or many times, or a class if the clone is expanded.

abundance: -; v_gene: TRBV6-5; j_gene: TRBJ1-1; d_gene: -; CDR3aa: CASSQWGDGTEAFF; CDR3nt: TGTGCCAGCAGCCAATGGGGGGATGGCACTGAAGCTTTCTTT
abundance: once; v_gene: TRBV9; j_gene: TRBJ2-1; d_gene: -; CDR3aa: CASSGGNNEQFF; CDR3nt: TGTGCCAGCAGCGGCGGGAACAATGAGCAGTTCTTC
abundance: -; v_gene: TRBV5-6; j_gene: TRBJ1-2; d_gene: -; CDR3aa: CASSLEAGKYGYTF; CDR3nt: TGTGCCAGCAGCTTGGAGGCAGGGAAATATGGCTACACCTTC
abundance: -; v_gene: TRBV19; j_gene: TRBJ2-4; d_gene: -; CDR3aa: CASSIPTSLAKNIQYF; CDR3nt: TGTGCCAGTAGTATCCCGACCAGCTTAGCCAAAAACATTCAGTACTTC
abundance: -; v_gene: TRBV2; j_gene: TRBJ2-5; d_gene: -; CDR3aa: CASSRQQGVETQYF; CDR3nt: TGTGCCAGCAGCCGACAACAGGGTGTAGAGACCCAGTACTTC
abundance: -; v_gene: TRBV2; j_gene: TRBJ1-1; d_gene: -; CDR3aa: CAGQTGNARDMNTEAFF; CDR3nt: TGTGCCGGTCAAACGGGTAACGCTAGGGATATGAACACTGAAGCTTTCTTT
abundance: -; v_gene: TRBV5-4; j_gene: TRBJ2-2; d_gene: -; CDR3aa: CASSLWGVGTGELFF; CDR3nt: TGTGCCAGCAGCTTGTGGGGGGTCGGCACCGGGGAGCTGTTTTTT
abundance: -; v_gene: TRBV5-5; j_gene: TRBJ2-1; d_gene: -; CDR3aa: CASSLAGKGYGGEQFF; CDR3nt: TGTGCCAGCAGCTTGGCCGGGAAGGGGTATGGGGGTGAGCAGTTCTTC
abundance: -; v_gene: TRBV6-6; j_gene: TRBJ1-1; d_gene: -; CDR3aa: CASSQKGLSNTEAFF; CDR3nt: TGTGCCAGCAGCCAAAAAGGGCTTTCGAACACTGAAGCTTTCTTT
abundance: -; v_gene: TRBV6-1; j_gene: TRBJ2-1; d_gene: -; CDR3aa: CASSVGGVIDEQFF; CDR3nt: TGTGCCAGCAGTGTCGGCGGGGTTATCGATGAGCAGTTCTTC
abundance: -; v_gene: TRBV6-4; j_gene: TRBJ2-1; d_gene: -; CDR3aa: CASSDGASYNEQFF; CDR3nt: TGTGCCAGCAGTGATGGGGCGTCCTACAATGAGCAGTTCTTC
abundance: -; v_gene: TRBV5-1; j_gene: TRBJ1-2; d_gene: -; CDR3aa: CASSLAGPLGGYTF; CDR3nt: TGCGCCAGCAGCTTGGCCGGCCCATTGGGGGGCTACACCTTC
abundance: -; v_gene: TRBV20-1; j_gene: TRBJ1-2; d_gene: -; CDR3aa: CSARVDGGYTF; CDR3nt: TGCAGTGCTAGAGTTGATGGTGGCTACACCTTC
abundance: -; v_gene: TRBV6-5; j_gene: TRBJ1-2; d_gene: TRBD1; CDR3aa: CASSPGGQGYAGYTF; CDR3nt: TGTGCCAGCAGTCCCGGGGGACAGGGATACGCTGGCTACACCTTC
abundance: -; v_gene: TRBV6-4; j_gene: TRBJ2-3; d_gene: -; CDR3aa: CASRAGPAFGGSDTQYF; CDR3nt: TGTGCCAGCAGAGCGGGCCCAGCTTTCGGTGGGTCAGATACGCAGTATTTT
abundance: -; v_gene: TRBV27; j_gene: TRBJ2-4; d_gene: -; CDR3aa: CASRDPPGPLGVDKNIQYF; CDR3nt: TGTGCCAGCAGGGACCCGCCGGGACCCCTTGGAGTTGACAAAAACATTCAGTACTTC
abundance: -; v_gene: TRBV7-2; j_gene: TRBJ2-3; d_gene: -; CDR3aa: CASSLGNIPDTQYF; CDR3nt: TGTGCCAGCAGCTTAGGAAATATTCCGGATACGCAGTATTTT
abundance: -; v_gene: TRBV6-5; j_gene: TRBJ2-5; d_gene: -; CDR3aa: CATQRTKVETQYF; CDR3nt: TGTGCCACCCAACGGACCAAGGTTGAGACCCAGTACTTC
abundance: -; v_gene: TRBV10-3; j_gene: TRBJ1-2; d_gene: TRBD1; CDR3aa: CAISEGTGPSPYGYTF; CDR3nt: TGTGCCATCAGTGAAGGGACAGGGCCCAGCCCCTATGGCTACACCTTC
abundance: once; v_gene: TRBV11-3; j_gene: TRBJ2-3; d_gene: TRBD1; CDR3aa: CASSLGQGDTDTQYF; CDR3nt: TGTGCCAGCAGCTTAGGACAGGGCGACACAGATACGCAGTATTTT
abundance: few; v_gene: TRBV7-3; j_gene: TRBJ1-1; d_gene: -; CDR3aa: CASSQGNTEAFF; CDR3nt: TGTGCCAGCAGCCAAGGGAACACTGAAGCTTTCTTT
abundance: -; v_gene: TRBV5-1; j_gene: TRBJ1-4; d_gene: -; CDR3aa: CASSLAQPGGSYGEKLFF; CDR3nt: TGCGCCAGCAGCTTGGCCCAACCGGGGGGGTCTTACGGTGAAAAACTGTTTTTT
abundance: -; v_gene: TRBV5-1; j_gene: TRBJ2-3; d_gene: TRBD2; CDR3aa: CASSLQPGLASDTQYF; CDR3nt: TGCGCCAGCAGCTTGCAACCGGGACTAGCTTCAGATACGCAGTATTTT
abundance: -; v_gene: TRBV5-1; j_gene: TRBJ1-2; d_gene: -; CDR3aa: CASSLASGYGYTF; CDR3nt: TGCGCCAGCAGCTTGGCCTCAGGTTATGGCTACACCTTC
abundance: -; v_gene: TRBV2; j_gene: TRBJ1-2; d_gene: TRBD1; CDR3aa: CASSQQGTNGGYTF; CDR3nt: TGTGCCAGCAGTCAACAGGGGACCAATGGTGGCTACACCTTC
abundance: -; v_gene: TRBV6-5; j_gene: TRBJ2-5; d_gene: -; CDR3aa: CASSYSYRQETQYF; CDR3nt: TGTGCCAGCAGTTACTCGTACAGACAAGAGACCCAGTACTTC
abundance: -; v_gene: TRBV30; j_gene: TRBJ1-1; d_gene: -; CDR3aa: CAWSLTSNTEAFF; CDR3nt: TGTGCCTGGAGTCTAACAAGCAACACTGAAGCTTTCTTT
abundance: -; v_gene: TRBV6-5; j_gene: TRBJ2-5; d_gene: -; CDR3aa: CAISEAQGTQYF; CDR3nt: TGTGCCATCAGTGAGGCTCAGGGGACCCAGTACTTC
abundance: -; v_gene: TRBV2; j_gene: TRBJ1-1; d_gene: TRBD1; CDR3aa: CASEQGMNTEAFF; CDR3nt: TGTGCCAGCGAACAGGGGATGAACACTGAAGCTTTCTTT
abundance: -; v_gene: TRBV30; j_gene: TRBJ1-3; d_gene: TRBD1; CDR3aa: CAWSVTGAGNTIYF; CDR3nt: TGTGCCTGGAGTGTAACAGGGGCTGGAAACACCATATATTTT
abundance: -; v_gene: TRBV5-1; j_gene: TRBJ2-1; d_gene: TRBD2; CDR3aa: CASSFRGGANNEQFF; CDR3nt: TGCGCCAGCAGCTTCCGCGGGGGGGCTAACAATGAGCAGTTCTTC
abundance: -; v_gene: TRBV5-1; j_gene: TRBJ1-5; d_gene: -; CDR3aa: CASSPEGGQPQHF; CDR3nt: TGCGCCAGCAGCCCCGAAGGGGGTCAGCCCCAGCATTTT
abundance: few; v_gene: TRBV2; j_gene: TRBJ2-2; d_gene: TRBD1; CDR3aa: CASTGTGGFPGELFF; CDR3nt: TGTGCCAGCACAGGGACAGGGGGCTTTCCCGGGGAGCTGTTTTTT
abundance: -; v_gene: TRBV5-6; j_gene: TRBJ2-7; d_gene: TRBD1; CDR3aa: CASSFLDRGSYEQYF; CDR3nt: TGTGCCAGCAGCTTTTTAGACAGGGGGTCCTACGAGCAGTACTTC
abundance: -; v_gene: TRBV6-5; j_gene: TRBJ1-5; d_gene: -; CDR3aa: CATRGGWDQPQHF; CDR3nt: TGTGCCACGCGCGGGGGCTGGGATCAGCCCCAGCATTTT
abundance: -; v_gene: TRBV30; j_gene: TRBJ2-5; d_gene: -; CDR3aa: CAAKVWQGETQYF; CDR3nt: TGTGCCGCTAAAGTTTGGCAGGGAGAGACCCAGTACTTC
abundance: -; v_gene: TRBV2; j_gene: TRBJ1-1; d_gene: -; CDR3aa: CASSGEVNTEAFF; CDR3nt: TGTGCCAGCTCCGGGGAAGTGAACACTGAAGCTTTCTTT
abundance: -; v_gene: TRBV14; j_gene: TRBJ2-7; d_gene: -; CDR3aa: CASSQGLRTPQYF; CDR3nt: TGTGCCAGCAGCCAAGGGTTAAGGACCCCCCAGTACTTC
abundance: -; v_gene: TRBV14; j_gene: TRBJ2-3; d_gene: TRBD2; CDR3aa: CASSSFSGGVTDTQYF; CDR3nt: TGTGCCAGCAGCTCCTTTAGCGGGGGGGTAACAGATACGCAGTATTTT
abundance: -; v_gene: TRBV10-3; j_gene: TRBJ1-1; d_gene: -; CDR3aa: CAIRGQGNTEAFF; CDR3nt: TGTGCCATCAGGGGGCAGGGTAACACTGAAGCTTTCTTT
abundance: -; v_gene: TRBV29-1; j_gene: TRBJ2-3; d_gene: TRBD1; CDR3aa: CSGALGTVSTDTQYF; CDR3nt: TGCAGCGGAGCCCTTGGGACAGTTAGCACAGATACGCAGTATTTT
abundance: -; v_gene: TRBV7-5; j_gene: TRBJ2-1; d_gene: -; CDR3aa: CARSLEKGHRGEQFF; CDR3nt: TGTGCCAGAAGCTTAGAGAAGGGCCATAGGGGTGAGCAGTTCTTC
abundance: -; v_gene: TRBV2; j_gene: TRBJ1-3; d_gene: -; CDR3aa: CASTVTGLPSGNTIYF; CDR3nt: TGTGCCAGCACAGTAACAGGCCTGCCATCTGGAAACACCATATATTTT
abundance: once; v_gene: TRBV5-1; j_gene: TRBJ2-5; d_gene: -; CDR3aa: CASTSSSNSETQYF; CDR3nt: TGCGCCAGCACCAGCTCCTCAAATTCGGAGACCCAGTACTTC
abundance: -; v_gene: TRBV11-2; j_gene: TRBJ2-5; d_gene: -; CDR3aa: CASSLVQETQYF; CDR3nt: TGTGCCAGCAGCTTAGTACAGGAGACCCAGTACTTC
abundance: -; v_gene: TRBV11-3; j_gene: TRBJ1-1; d_gene: TRBD1; CDR3aa: CASSSRQGQEAFF; CDR3nt: TGTGCCAGCAGCTCGCGACAGGGGCAAGAAGCTTTCTTT
abundance: -; v_gene: TRBV6-6; j_gene: TRBJ2-3; d_gene: -; CDR3aa: CASSRDSTDTQYF; CDR3nt: TGTGCCAGCAGCCGGGACAGCACAGATACGCAGTATTTT
abundance: -; v_gene: TRBV30; j_gene: TRBJ2-2; d_gene: TRBD2; CDR3aa: CAWTKAGARHGELFF; CDR3nt: TGTGCCTGGACCAAAGCGGGGGCGCGGCACGGGGAGCTGTTTTTT
abundance: -; v_gene: TRBV6-5; j_gene: TRBJ1-5; d_gene: -; CDR3aa: CASSSDHSYQPQHF; CDR3nt: TGTGCCAGCAGTTCTGACCACAGCTATCAGCCCCAGCATTTT
abundance: once; v_gene: TRBV30; j_gene: TRBJ2-1; d_gene: TRBD2; CDR3aa: CAWSVSGGAYNEQFF; CDR3nt: TGTGCCTGGAGTGTGAGCGGGGGGGCCTACAATGAGCAGTTCTTC
abundance: -; v_gene: TRBV7-9; j_gene: TRBJ2-1; d_gene: TRBD1; CDR3aa: CASSLGTGTREQFF; CDR3nt: TGTGCCAGCAGCCTGGGGACAGGTACAAGAGAGCAGTTCTTC
abundance: -; v_gene: TRBV6-6; j_gene: TRBJ2-7; d_gene: TRBD2; CDR3aa: CASSLAGGRNEQYF; CDR3nt: TGTGCCAGCAGTTTGGCGGGGGGCCGCAACGAGCAGTACTTC
abundance: -; v_gene: TRBV25-1; j_gene: TRBJ2-2; d_gene: TRBD2; CDR3aa: CASSGVGGVLNTGELFF; CDR3nt: TGTGCCAGCAGTGGGGTGGGGGGGGTCCTAAACACCGGGGAGCTGTTTTTT